The T cell receptor (beta chain) described here comes from a study of blood T cell repertoires in COVID-19. The method was immunoSEQ multiplex PCR; TCRdb's version includes in-frame clones alone and lacks a portion of them. The repertoire consists of a few hundred thousand clones, with about nine tenths occurring once and the leading ten covering approximately 9.4%. Germline CDR1 is SNHLY and CDR2 is FYNNEI. There are 16 residues in the CDR3. Trimming stripped 1 base from V and 4 bases from J, with 15 bases between. This receptor was identified in a man aged 35 to 55 who had recovered from COVID-19. Sequencing was done on a sample of peripheral blood. J is TRBJ2-3 and V is TRBV2; D is ambiguous. The CDR3 DNA reads as TGTGCCAGCAGTGAAGTGGCCGCCCCAGTCTCAGATACGCAGTATTTT. As protein: CASSEVAAPVSDTQYF.